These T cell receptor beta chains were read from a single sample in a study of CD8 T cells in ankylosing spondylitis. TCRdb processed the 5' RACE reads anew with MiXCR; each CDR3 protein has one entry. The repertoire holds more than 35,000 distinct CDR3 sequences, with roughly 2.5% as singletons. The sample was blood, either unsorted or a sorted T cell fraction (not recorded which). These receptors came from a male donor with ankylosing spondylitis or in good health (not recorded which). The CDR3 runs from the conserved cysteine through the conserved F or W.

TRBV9 CASSVGGVWDRDSGNTIYF
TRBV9 CASSVGWADTEAFF
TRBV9 CASSVESQGDTEAFF
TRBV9 CASSVGVSVPYNEQFF
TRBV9 CASSVGPVTYEQYF
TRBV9 CASSVDRISGNTIYF
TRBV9 CASSVVPTENTEAFF
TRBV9 CASSVEAGAFDEQFF
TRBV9 CASSVTQGSYEQYF
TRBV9 CASSVGGFSYNEQFF
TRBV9 CASSVGQGARGQETQYF
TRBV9 CASSVQKTAIQLPYNEQFF
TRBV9 CASSVEGDRGQNTGELFF
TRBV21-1 CASSKCGVTGGYQETQYF
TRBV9 CASSGREDRGILKNTEAFF
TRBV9 CASSAGGSTNTGELFF
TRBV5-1 CASSLAPLNSSYEQYF
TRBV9 CASSLIASGRNGDGELFF
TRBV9 CASSVGTSGSTDTQYF
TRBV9 CASSGDGRAGQTKYF
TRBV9 CASSPTGGGNTEAFF
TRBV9 CASSVVGRTDTQYF
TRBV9 CASSGTGPTSAQYF
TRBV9 CASSPGGVGGANTEAFF
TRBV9 CASSVEFSGQQYF
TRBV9 CASSESGGSSYNEQFF
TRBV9 CASSPLDETQYF
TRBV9 CASSVTTSTYEQYF
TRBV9 CASSVTGLGTEAFF
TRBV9 CASSGGGPKETQYF
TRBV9 CASSVAAHNEQFF
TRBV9 CASSPTQGTGGEQYF
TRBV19 CAPNGLSGGDTDTQYF
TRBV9 CASSVSQGNEKLFF
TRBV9 CASSVGQGWGETQYF
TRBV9 CASSALYGYTF
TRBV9 CASSAGLAGPTDTQYF
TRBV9 CASSPDRVRVYEQYF
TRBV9 CASSGTVGYGYTF
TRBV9 CASSAFGRSSYNEQFF
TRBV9 CASSLRTSAGELFF
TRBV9 CASSVGGEPDTQYF
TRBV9 CASSVVSNTAELFF
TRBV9 CASSVGIGTFTGELFF
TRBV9 CASSVGGGAGSYEQYF